The TCR beta chain under discussion was sequenced for a study of metastatic and nonmetastatic thyroid tumors. Background on the study: Blood and tumor or nodule tissue repertoires from malignant and benign thyroid patients were compared.

This clone was counted ten times or more. Its antigen remains unidentified. All patients were treatment-naive before thyroid surgery. Study-level findings and limits: Significantly greater TCR beta diversity was reportedly found in malignant thyroid tumors than in benign nodules (in blood and tumor).

The CDR3 runs 12 residues. Per the germline V gene, CDR1 is SGHRS and CDR2 is YFSETQ. The V end was cut by 4 bases, the J end by 9 bases, with 13 bases between. As processed by the authors: The study built a papillary thyroid cancer distant-metastasis classifier from CDR3 differences across clinicopathological groups. TCRdb re-clonotyped the PCR reads through MiXCR. TCRdb assigned the V and J calls; the authors' analysis was not used. The sample consists of around 45,000 clones, around 15% of them appearing once. The TCR originated in a female donor with papillary thyroid cancer or a benign thyroid nodule (not recorded which). Some clones in this sample may be carry-over from other donors' samples. The sequencing input was blood. The genes are TRBV5-1 and TRBJ1-1, with D maybe TRBD1 (6 bases). The CDR3 is CASSLTQGQAFF. The CDR3 DNA follows: TGCGCCAGCAGCCTAACACAGGGTCAAGCTTTCTTT.